This TCR beta chain is from a study of PD-1 blockade in classical Hodgkin lymphoma. Looking at the study overall: Patients received nivolumab 3 mg/kg intravenously every 2 weeks.

Sequenced by immunoSEQ multiplex PCR; TCRdb stores in-frame clones only, minus some. The sample carries 50,000 or so clones, just under 75% recorded once. Every one of the patients relapsed after autologous stem cell transplantation (brentuximab vedotin exposure was variable). A note on this clone: Its antigen is as yet unknown.

There are 15 residues in the CDR3. V lost 4 bases to trimming and J lost 0 bases; unmatched junction nucleotides: 4. Per the germline V gene, CDR1 is SQVTM and CDR2 is ANQGSEA. Study-wide results and caveats: By cycle point C4D1, TCR diversity had risen significantly in CD4+ cells (but not CD8+ cells). Newly diagnosed patients had baseline TCR diversity that was reportedly lower than that of healthy donors. Baseline diversity resembling that of newly diagnosed patients was seen in complete responders.

The chain combines TRBV29-1 with TRBJ2-1; 9 nucleotides match TRBD2. The receptor was isolated from a human donor with classical Hodgkin lymphoma. The input for sequencing was peripheral blood mononuclear cells (PBMCs), taken before the second cycle of nivolumab. The CDR3: CSVGSAGGSYNEQFF. For the CDR3, the DNA is TGCAGCGTTGGATCAGCGGGAGGCTCCTACAATGAGCAGTTCTTC.